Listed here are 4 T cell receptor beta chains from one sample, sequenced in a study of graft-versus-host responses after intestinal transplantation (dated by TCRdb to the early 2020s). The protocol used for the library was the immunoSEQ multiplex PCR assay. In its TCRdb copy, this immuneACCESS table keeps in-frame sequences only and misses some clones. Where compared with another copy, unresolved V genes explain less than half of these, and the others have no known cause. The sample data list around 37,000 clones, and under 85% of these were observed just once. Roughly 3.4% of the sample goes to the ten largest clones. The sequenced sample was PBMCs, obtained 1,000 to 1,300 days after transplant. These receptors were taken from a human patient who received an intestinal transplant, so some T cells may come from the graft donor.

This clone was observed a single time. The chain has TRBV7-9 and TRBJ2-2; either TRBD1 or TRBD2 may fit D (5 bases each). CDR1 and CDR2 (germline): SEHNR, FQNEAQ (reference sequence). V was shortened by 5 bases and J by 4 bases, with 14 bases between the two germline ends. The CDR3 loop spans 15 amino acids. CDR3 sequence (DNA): TGTGCCAGCAGCCCTGGGGGTCCGGGCACCGGGGAGCTGTTTTTT. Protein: CASSPGGPGTGELFF.

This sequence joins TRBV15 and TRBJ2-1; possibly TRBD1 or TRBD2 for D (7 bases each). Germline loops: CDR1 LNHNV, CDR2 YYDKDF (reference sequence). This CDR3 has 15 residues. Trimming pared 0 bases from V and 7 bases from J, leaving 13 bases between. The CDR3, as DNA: TGTGCCACCAGCAGAGATTACAGGGGAGGGAATGAGCAGTTCTTC. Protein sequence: CATSRDYRGGNEQFF.

The DNA of the CDR3 is TGCGCCAGCAGCCAAGGCCCGGAGCACTATGGCTACACCTTC. Translated: CASSQGPEHYGYTF. This chain connects TRBV4-1 to TRBJ1-2; D remains ambiguous. The CDR3 runs 14 residues. Trimming stripped 1 base from V and 3 bases from J, with 9 bases between. Germline CDR1 and CDR2: MGHRA and YSYEKL.

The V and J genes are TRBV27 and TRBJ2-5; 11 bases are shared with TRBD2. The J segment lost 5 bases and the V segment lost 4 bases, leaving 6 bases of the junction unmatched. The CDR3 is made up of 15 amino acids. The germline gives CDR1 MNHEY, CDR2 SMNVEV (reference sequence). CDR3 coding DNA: TGTGCCAGCAGTTCCCGACTAGCGGGAAGGGAGACCCAGTACTTC. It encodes CASSSRLAGRETQYF.